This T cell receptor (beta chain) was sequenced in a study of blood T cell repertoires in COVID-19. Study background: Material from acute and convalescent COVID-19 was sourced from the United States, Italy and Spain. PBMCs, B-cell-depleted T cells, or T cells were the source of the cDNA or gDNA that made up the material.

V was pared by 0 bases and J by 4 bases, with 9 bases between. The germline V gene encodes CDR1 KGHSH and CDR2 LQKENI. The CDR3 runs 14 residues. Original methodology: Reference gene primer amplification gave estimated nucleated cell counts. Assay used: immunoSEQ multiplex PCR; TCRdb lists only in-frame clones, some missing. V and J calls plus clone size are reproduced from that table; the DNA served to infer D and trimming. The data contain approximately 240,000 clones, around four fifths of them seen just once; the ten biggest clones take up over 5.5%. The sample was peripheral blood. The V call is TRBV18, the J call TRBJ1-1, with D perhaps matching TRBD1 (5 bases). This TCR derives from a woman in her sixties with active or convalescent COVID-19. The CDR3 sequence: CASSPPAGPTEAFF. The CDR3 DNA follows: TGTGCCAGCTCACCACCAGCAGGGCCCACTGAAGCTTTCTTT.